Each of the 30 T cell receptor beta chains below was sequenced from the same sample in a study of cytomegalovirus exposure and HLA in healthy donors listed by TCRdb under 2017. Library prep was done by the immunoSEQ multiplex PCR assay. For the multiplex PCR, a mixture combining 60 forward primers for TCR Vbeta segments and 13 reverse primers for TCR Jbeta segments was used. Entries here come from immuneACCESS through TCRdb and include only in-frame sequences with V and J called. Some clones fail to appear in such tables; in the studies checked, an unresolved V gene covers under half of the shortfall, and the cause of the remainder is unknown. This sample holds tens of thousands of clones; 70% to 80% were observed only once. Clones ranked in the top ten supply 2.5% to 3.5% of the sample. The source material was PBMCs. The source of these receptors is a man aged 50 to 59 in good health and CMV-seropositive.

The chain carries TRBV4-1 and TRBJ2-3; 7 bases agree with TRBD1. This CDR3 has 17 residues. The J segment lost 0 bases and the V segment lost 5 bases, leaving 11 bases of the junction unmatched. CDR1 MGHRA and CDR2 YSYEKL come from the germline V gene. This CDR3 is CASSYPGQRTSTDTQYF. The CDR3 region has the DNA TGCGCCAGCAGCTATCCGGGACAGAGAACTAGCACAGATACGCAGTATTTT.

To note about this clone: Mismatch with germline at one junction end may stem from a read error. The chain carries TRBV9 and TRBJ2-4, with 9 nucleotides matching TRBD1. The CDR3 is made up of 16 amino acids. CDR1 and CDR2 from the germline V gene are SGDLS and YYNGEE. Here the CDR3 DNA reads TGTGCCAGCAGCCCAGATTCCGGGACAGGGCTGAACAGTCAGTACTTC. Translating it yields CASSPDSGTGLNSQYF.

The CDR3 region has the DNA TGTGCCAGCTCCCCCCGGCAGGGGCAGGACACCGGGGAGCTGTTTTTT. Its translation is CASSPRQGQDTGELFF. This chain uses TRBV18 with TRBJ2-2, with D perhaps TRBD1 (6 bases). The CDR3 has 16 residues. CDR1 is KGHSH, CDR2 LQKENI, per germline. Trimming removed 6 bases at V and 3 bases at J, with 17 bases between.

V is TRBV9 and J is TRBJ1-1; the D gene is possibly TRBD1 (5 bases). Germline V CDR1 and CDR2: SGDLS, YYNGEE. The V end lost 3 bases, the J end lost 11 bases, and 20 bases lay between the germline ends. The CDR3 extends over 14 amino acids. CDR3 coding DNA: TGTGCCAGCAGCGCCACCATCAGCGGGGGACGGGCTTTCTTT. Translating it yields CASSATISGGRAFF.

The chain is built from TRBV30 and TRBJ2-5, with TRBD2 matching over 8 bases. With V trimmed by 3 bases and J by 5 bases, 8 bases remained unmatched. The CDR3 contains 14 residues. CDR1 is GTSNPN and CDR2 is SVGIG in the germline V gene (reference sequence). CDR3 in amino acids: CAWRVSGSRETQYF. CDR3 bases: TGTGCCTGGAGGGTCAGCGGGAGTAGGGAGACCCAGTACTTC. The variable domain in full, completed from reference TRBV30 and TRBJ2-5, reads SQTIHQWPATLVQPVGSPLSLECTVEGTSNPNLYWYRQAAGRGLQLLFYSVGIGQISSEVPQNLSASRPQDRQFILSSKKLLLSDSGFYLCAWRVSGSRETQYFGPGTRLLVL.

This chain uses TRBV6-4 with TRBJ1-1; no firm D call. Per the germline V gene, CDR1 is MRHNA and CDR2 is SNTAGT. Trimming took 3 bases from V and 1 from J, leaving 9 bases between them. There are 14 residues in the CDR3. As DNA, the CDR3 is TGTGCCAGCAGTGATTCGGCAGGGAACACTGAAGCTTTCTTT. Translating gives CASSDSAGNTEAFF.

This clone was seen more than once but under ten times. The CDR3 bases are TGTGCCAGCAGCTTGGACAGGGATCAGCCCCAGCATTTT. Protein product: CASSLDRDQPQHF. The gene calls are TRBV5-4 and TRBJ1-5, with a weak D call TRBD1 (6 bases). This CDR3 has 13 residues. Germline CDR1 and CDR2: SGHNT and YYREEE (reference sequence). The germline V and J ends were trimmed by 0 bases and 5 bases, with 6 bases remaining between them. The full variable domain, in which reference TRBV5-4 and TRBJ1-5 provide the parts outside the CDR3, is ETGVTQSPTHLIKTRGQQVTLRCSSQSGHNTVSWYQQALGQGPQFIFQYYREEENGRGNFPPRFSGLQFPNYSSELNVNALELDDSALYLCASSLDRDQPQHFGDGTRLSIL.

Concerning this clone: Other DNA sequences in the sample encode the same CDR3. The gene calls are TRBV7-9 and TRBJ1-1, with D maybe TRBD1 (5 bases). The CDR3 is made up of 13 amino acids. Germline CDR1 reads SEHNR; CDR2 reads FQNEAQ (reference sequence). Trimming left V 5 bases short and J 1 base short, with 8 bases between. The CDR3 sequence is CASSLGQNTEAFF. In nucleotides, the CDR3 is TGTGCCAGCAGCCTAGGACAGAACACTGAAGCTTTCTTT.

This clone came up a few times. V gene TRBV30 combines with J gene TRBJ1-1; D remains unclear. The CDR3 has 13 amino acids. V shed 0 bases and J shed 2 bases, with 7 bases lying between them. Per the germline V gene, CDR1 is GTSNPN and CDR2 is SVGIG (reference sequence). The CDR3 loop reads CAWSVVGNTEAFF. The CDR3 DNA follows: TGTGCCTGGAGTGTAGTGGGCAACACTGAAGCTTTCTTT.

On this clone itself: The junction does not match germline at one end; this may be a read error. This chain links TRBV6-4 with TRBJ2-3; 8 nucleotides agree with TRBD1. The V gene's germline CDR1 is MRHNA and CDR2 SNTAGT. The CDR3 runs 14 residues. The CDR3 DNA follows: TGTGCCAGCAGTGAAGGACAGGGTTCAGACACGCAGTATTTT. It specifies CASSEGQGSDTQYF.

The J gene is TRBJ2-3, the V gene TRBV7-8, with 8 bases matching TRBD2. There are 16 residues in the CDR3. Germline CDR1 reads SGHVS; CDR2 reads FQNEAQ. V was pared by 5 bases and J by 2 bases, with 9 bases of the junction left unmatched. CDR3 sequence: CASSPGAGVITDTQYF. As DNA, the CDR3 is TGTGCCAGCAGCCCGGGAGCGGGAGTGATCACAGATACGCAGTATTTT.

This clone was detected a few times. In DNA, the CDR3 is TGTGCCAGCATGAGCCAGCGGGGCACCTACGAGCAGTACTTC. Protein product: CASMSQRGTYEQYF. The rearrangement links TRBV2 to TRBJ2-7; 7 bases are shared with TRBD2. The trim removed 7 bases at V and 2 bases at J, leaving 8 bases unmatched. This CDR3 is 14 amino acids long. Germline CDR1 reads SNHLY; CDR2 reads FYNNEI.

The CDR3 protein is CASSLTGATGGVEQFF. DNA of the CDR3: TGTGCCAGCAGCTTAACGGGGGCAACGGGCGGAGTTGAGCAGTTCTTC. V is TRBV7-3 and J is TRBJ2-1, with a tentative D call TRBD1 (6 bases). V was clipped by 0 bases and J by 9 bases, with 18 bases between them. There are 16 residues in the CDR3. Germline V gene lookup returns CDR1 SGHTA and CDR2 FQGTGA.

The chain employs TRBV4-3 and TRBJ2-5, with D maybe TRBD1 (7 bases). The CDR3 sequence is 15 residues long. V dropped 3 bases and J dropped 2 bases, with 13 bases sitting between them. Germline V CDR1 and CDR2: LGHNA, YSLEER. For the CDR3, the DNA is TGCGCCAGCAGCCAGGAGGGGACAGCACAAGAGACCCAGTACTTC. As protein: CASSQEGTAQETQYF.

The V and J genes are TRBV30 and TRBJ2-3, with D maybe TRBD2 (5 bases). The germline gives CDR1 GTSNPN, CDR2 SVGIG (reference sequence). The CDR3 is 11 residues long. The germline V and J ends were trimmed by 7 bases and 6 bases, with 11 bases remaining between them. The CDR3 here is CASSGADTQYF. For the CDR3, the DNA is TGTGCCTCGAGCGGAGCTGATACGCAGTATTTT.

The V and J genes are TRBV10-3 and TRBJ2-7; a weak D match, TRBD1 (5 bases). Germline V gene lookup returns CDR1 ENHRY and CDR2 SYGVKD. This CDR3 spans 11 amino acids. V lost 4 bases and J 5 bases, leaving 6 bases between the germline ends. Written as DNA, the CDR3 is TGTGCCATCAGTGTCAGGGACGAGCAGTACTTC. This gives the protein CAISVRDEQYF.

This clone was detected only a few times. V gene TRBV9 combines with J gene TRBJ1-1, with D tentatively TRBD1 (6 bases). CDR1 is SGDLS and CDR2 is YYNGEE in the germline V gene. Trimming took off 4 bases at V and 2 bases at J, with 21 bases between the two ends. The CDR3 extends over 17 amino acids. In DNA form, the CDR3 reads TGTGCCAGCAGCCCTCCCCCCCACAGGGTGGGCAACACTGAAGCTTTCTTT. It yields the protein CASSPPPHRVGNTEAFF.

The V gene is TRBV6-1, the J gene TRBJ2-1; TRBD2 agrees at 7 bases. This CDR3 has 13 residues. After removal of 10 bases from V and 3 bases from J, the junction contained 6 bases not matched to a gene. Germline V CDR1 and CDR2: MNHNS, SASEGT. The chain's CDR3 is CATGTNSYNEQFF. CDR3 DNA sequence: TGTGCCACCGGGACTAACAGCTACAATGAGCAGTTCTTC.

The V and J genes are TRBV19 and TRBJ2-2, with 7 bases aligning to TRBD1. The junction had 19 bases not matched to a gene; V was cut back by 5 bases and J by 1 base. The CDR3 has 20 residues. The germline CDR1 and CDR2 sequences are LNHDA and SQIVND (reference sequence). CDR3 sequence (DNA): TGTGCCAGTAGTCCCTCCCCCAGGTCAGTCCGGACAGGGAACACCGGGGAGCTGTTTTTT. It yields the protein CASSPSPRSVRTGNTGELFF.

This chain connects TRBV14 to TRBJ2-6; no reliable D call. Germline lookup yields CDR1 SGHDN and CDR2 FVKESK. CDR3 length: 14 residues. V was clipped by 5 bases and J by 0 bases, with 5 bases between them. The CDR3 reads CASSASSGANVLTF. The CDR3 coding sequence is TGTGCCAGCAGCGCTAGCTCTGGGGCCAACGTCCTGACTTTC.

The chain couples TRBV6-5 to TRBJ1-1, with D maybe TRBD1 (5 bases). The CDR3 is 13 amino acids. The ends were cut back, 0 bases at V and 8 bases at J, with 10 bases in the middle. Germline V gene sequence: CDR1 MNHEY, CDR2 SVGAGI. The CDR3 reads CASSYSRQGEAFF. The CDR3 coding sequence is TGTGCCAGCAGTTACTCGAGGCAGGGCGAAGCTTTCTTT.

The V gene is TRBV2, the J gene TRBJ2-1; 10 nucleotides align to TRBD2. Unmatched junction bases numbered 10, after V lost 7 bases and J lost 7 bases. Per the germline V gene, CDR1 is SNHLY and CDR2 is FYNNEI. The CDR3 runs 15 residues. The CDR3: CASTDGLAGVNEQFF. CDR3 nucleotides: TGTGCCAGCACTGACGGTCTAGCGGGAGTTAATGAGCAGTTCTTC.

This clone was counted once. The gene calls are TRBV7-9 and TRBJ2-2; TRBD2 agrees at 9 bases. V dropped 6 bases and J dropped 4; count of bases not matched to a gene: 9. The CDR3 spans 16 residues. Germline lookup yields CDR1 SEHNR and CDR2 FQNEAQ (reference sequence). The CDR3, as DNA: TGTGCCAGCAGAGATCATAGCGGGAGTGGCACCGGGGAGCTGTTTTTT. Protein: CASRDHSGSGTGELFF.

The rearrangement uses TRBV30 and TRBJ1-2; a possible D gene is TRBD1 (5 bases). V lost 1 base and J 7 bases, leaving 13 bases between the germline ends. Germline V gene sequence: CDR1 GTSNPN, CDR2 SVGIG (reference sequence). This CDR3 is built from 13 residues. The DNA of the CDR3 is TGTGCCTGGAGTGAATGGGCCGGGGGTGGCTACACCTTC. This gives the protein CAWSEWAGGGYTF.

The V gene is TRBV6-6, the J gene TRBJ2-1; D is perhaps TRBD2 (5 bases). Between the trimmed V and J ends, which lost 5 bases and 10 bases, there was a span of 15 bases. The germline gives CDR1 MNHNY, CDR2 SVGAGI (reference sequence). The CDR3 sequence is 13 residues long. DNA for the CDR3: TGTGCCAGCAGTCCCTCGTTTCAGCGGGAGCAGTTCTTC. It encodes CASSPSFQREQFF.

This sequence joins TRBV12-5 and TRBJ2-5, with 8 bases fitting TRBD1. This CDR3 region has 19 residues. V was clipped by 2 bases and J by 3 bases; unmatched bases: 17. Germline CDR1 reads LGHNT; CDR2 reads FRNRAP. CDR3 sequence reads: CASGLLRARGLRTEETQYF. CDR3 bases: TGTGCTAGTGGTTTGCTTAGAGCCAGGGGGCTAAGGACGGAAGAGACCCAGTACTTC.

The chain joins TRBV9 to TRBJ2-7; TRBD1 aligns across 11 bases. Unmatched junction bases numbered 5, after V lost 0 bases and J lost 9 bases. CDR3 length: 14 amino acids. CDR1 is SGDLS, CDR2 YYNGEE, per germline. CDR3: CASSVVGTGGGQYF. The CDR3 nucleotides are TGTGCCAGCAGCGTAGTGGGGACAGGGGGTGGGCAGTACTTC.

Comments on this clone: Other DNA sequences within the sample encode an identical CDR3. The CDR3 nucleotides are TGTGCCAGTTCCGACAGATACAATCAGCCCCAGCATTTT. Its translation is CASSDRYNQPQHF. This chain uses TRBV19 with TRBJ1-5; tentatively, D is TRBD1 (5 bases). This CDR3 is 13 amino acids long. Germline-derived CDR1 and CDR2 are LNHDA and SQIVND (reference sequence). V was cut by 8 bases and J by 3 bases, with 11 bases left in between.

The chain carries TRBV6-1 and TRBJ2-3, with D perhaps TRBD1 (7 bases). This CDR3 contains 15 residues. Trimming cost V 5 bases and J 2 bases, with 14 bases left between them. Looked up from germline, CDR1 is MNHNS and CDR2 is SASEGT. CDR3: CASSRQGLSTDTQYF. The CDR3 DNA follows: TGTGCCAGCAGTCGACAGGGACTTTCCACAGATACGCAGTATTTT.

The chain carries TRBV10-3 and TRBJ2-1; TRBD1 is a possible D gene (5 bases). CDR3 length: 13 residues. Germline values: CDR1 ENHRY, CDR2 SYGVKD. The CDR3 DNA sequence: TGTGCAACGGACACGGGCAATTCAAATGAGCAGTTCTTC. This gives the protein CATDTGNSNEQFF.